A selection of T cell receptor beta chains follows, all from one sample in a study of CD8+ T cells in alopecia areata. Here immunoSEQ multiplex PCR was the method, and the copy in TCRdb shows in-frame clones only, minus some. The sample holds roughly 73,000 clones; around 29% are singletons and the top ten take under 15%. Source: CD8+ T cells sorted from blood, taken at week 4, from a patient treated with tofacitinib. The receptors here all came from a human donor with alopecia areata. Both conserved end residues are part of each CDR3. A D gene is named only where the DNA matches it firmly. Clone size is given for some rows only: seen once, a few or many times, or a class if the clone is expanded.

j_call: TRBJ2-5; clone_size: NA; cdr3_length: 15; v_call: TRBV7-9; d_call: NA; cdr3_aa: CASSLAGGIEPTQYF; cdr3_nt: TGTGCCAGCAGCTTAGCTGGCGGTATCGAACCGACCCAGTACTTC
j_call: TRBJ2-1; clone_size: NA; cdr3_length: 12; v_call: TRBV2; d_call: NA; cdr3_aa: CATLRRDNEQFF; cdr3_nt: TGTGCCACCCTTAGGAGGGACAATGAGCAGTTCTTC
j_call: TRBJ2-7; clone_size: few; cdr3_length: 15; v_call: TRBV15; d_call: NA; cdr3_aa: CATSPGGTSSYEQYF; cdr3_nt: TGTGCCACCAGCCCCGGTGGAACTAGCTCCTACGAGCAGTACTTC
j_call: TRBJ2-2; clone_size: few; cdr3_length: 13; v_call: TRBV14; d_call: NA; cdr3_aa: CASSQDLGGELFF; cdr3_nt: TGTGCCAGCAGCCAAGATCTAGGAGGGGAGCTGTTTTTT
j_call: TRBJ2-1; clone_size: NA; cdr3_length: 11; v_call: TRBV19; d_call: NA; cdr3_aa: CATSTGNEQFF; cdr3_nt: TGTGCCACTTCGACTGGCAATGAGCAGTTCTTC
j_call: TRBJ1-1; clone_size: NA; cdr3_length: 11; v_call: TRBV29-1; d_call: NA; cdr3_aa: CSVVWNTEAFF; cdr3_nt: TGCAGCGTTGTCTGGAACACTGAAGCTTTCTTT
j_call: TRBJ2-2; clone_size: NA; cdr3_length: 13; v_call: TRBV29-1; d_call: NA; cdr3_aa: CSVPSGDTGELFF; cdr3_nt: TGCAGCGTTCCCTCAGGGGACACCGGGGAGCTGTTTTTT
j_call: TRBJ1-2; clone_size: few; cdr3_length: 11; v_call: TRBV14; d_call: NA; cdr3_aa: CASRDIDGYTF; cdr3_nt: TGTGCCAGCAGGGACATCGATGGCTACACCTTC
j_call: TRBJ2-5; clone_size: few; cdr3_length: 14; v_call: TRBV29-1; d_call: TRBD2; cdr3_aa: CSGRLAGGAETQYF; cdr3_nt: TGCAGCGGAAGACTAGCGGGAGGAGCAGAGACCCAGTACTTC
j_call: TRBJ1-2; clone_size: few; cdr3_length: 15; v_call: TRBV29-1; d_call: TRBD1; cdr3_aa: CSVTGTGAPNYGYTF; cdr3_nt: TGCAGCGTAACCGGGACAGGGGCCCCCAACTATGGCTACACCTTC
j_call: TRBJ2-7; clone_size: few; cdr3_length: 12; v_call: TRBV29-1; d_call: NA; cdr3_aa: CSVGDGDYEQYF; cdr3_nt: TGCAGCGTTGGGGACGGTGACTACGAGCAGTACTTC
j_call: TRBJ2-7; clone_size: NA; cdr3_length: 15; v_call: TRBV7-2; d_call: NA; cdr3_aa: CASSLEVGGANEQYF; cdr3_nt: TGTGCCAGCAGCTTAGAGGTGGGAGGAGCCAACGAGCAGTACTTC
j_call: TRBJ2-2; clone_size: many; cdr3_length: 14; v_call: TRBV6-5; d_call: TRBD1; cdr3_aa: CASSLGQGAGELFF; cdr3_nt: TGTGCCAGCAGCCTCGGACAGGGGGCCGGGGAGCTGTTTTTT